The 12 T cell receptor beta chains presented below share a single source sample, sequenced in a study of T-cell reconstitution after alpha-beta-depleted transplantation in children (dated by TCRdb to 2015 to 2016). Libraries were prepared through PCR. The data were produced on an Illumina HiSeq 2500. To normalize quantification of the TCRbeta repertoire, the TCR libraries were built with molecular barcoding that relied on unique molecular identifiers. TCRdb reanalyzed the raw reads on its own, using fastp at Q25 for trimming and MiXCR for clone calling, and kept in-frame beta chains. CDR3 protein duplicates are merged, each entry listing the most common genes and DNA. Recorded for this sample are hundreds of thousands of distinct CDR3 sequences; 10% to 15% of them occurred a single time. Roughly 2.3% of the sample lies in the top ten. The treatment or condition label, as the study defines it: allogeneic hematopoietic cell transplantation with graft depleted of TCRalphabeta T cells and CD19 B cells.

Sample: PBMCs, mostly from graft donor cells, taken 360 days after TCRalphabeta/CD19-depleted stem cell transplant. These receptors came from a male patient younger than 18 who had a stem cell transplant for acute myeloid leukemia, so the T cells may come from the graft donor.

This sequence joins TRBV29-1 and TRBJ1-1; the D gene is possibly TRBD1 (5 bases). The CDR3 contains 13 residues. V was cut by 6 bases and J by 1 base, with 12 bases left in between. The germline V gene has CDR1 SQVTM and CDR2 ANQGSEA. CDR3 coding DNA: TGCAGCGTCCAGGGACGTCGGAACACTGAAGCTTTCTTT. It yields the protein CSVQGRRNTEAFF.

Worth noting for this clonotype: One end of the junction is discordant with germline, which a read error may explain. The rearrangement links TRBV18 to TRBJ2-7; D is tentatively TRBD1 or TRBD2 (5 bases each). The CDR3 length is 14 residues. Per the germline V gene, CDR1 is KGHSH and CDR2 is LQKENI. CDR3 sequence reads: CASSPLPGIMRGPF. The DNA of the CDR3 is TGTGCCAGCTCACCACTGCCAGGGATTATGAGGGGTCCCTTC.

This clonotype was seen repeatedly, ten times or more. The chain links TRBV20-1 to TRBJ1-2; no firm D call. Germline CDR1 reads DFQATT; CDR2 reads SNEGSKA (reference sequence). This CDR3 has 12 amino acids. Trimming pared 5 bases from V and 4 bases from J, leaving 11 bases between. DNA for the CDR3: TGCAGTGCTCCGGGGTCAACCTATGGCTACACCTTC. Protein: CSAPGSTYGYTF.

CDR3 region: CASSPPRLRNQLTRTGVGETQYF. As DNA, the CDR3 is TGTGCCAGCTCACCACCGAGGCTAAGGAATCAGCTGACCAGGACAGGGGTCGGAGAGACCCAGTACTTC. J is TRBJ2-5 and V is TRBV18; TRBD1 matches 9 bases. V lost 0 bases and J lost 4; bases outside the gene matches: 27. This CDR3 region has 23 residues. CDR1 and CDR2 from the germline V gene are KGHSH and LQKENI.

This clonotype occurred a few times. The chain links TRBV5-1 to TRBJ2-7; D tentatively reads TRBD1 or TRBD2 (5 bases each). The CDR3 totals 16 residues. V gave up 0 bases and J gave up 3 bases, with 16 bases separating them. Germline V lookup: CDR1 SGHRS, CDR2 YFSETQ. The CDR3 DNA reads TGCGCCAGCAGCTTGGCCTCCGGGGCTGGAATCTACGAGCAGTACTTC. This codes for CASSLASGAGIYEQYF.

There are many counts of this clonotype. This chain connects TRBV12-3 or TRBV12-4 to TRBJ2-5; 12 nucleotides line up with TRBD2. The CDR3 contains 18 residues. With V trimmed by 3 bases and J by 2 bases, 10 bases remained unmatched. The CDR3 loop reads CASSFLAGGPPGQETQYF. CDR3 nucleotides: TGTGCCAGCAGTTTCCTAGCGGGAGGGCCCCCGGGGCAAGAGACCCAGTACTTC.

The chain employs TRBV5-1 and TRBJ2-6; either TRBD1 or TRBD2 may supply D (5 bases each). Trimming stripped 0 bases from V and 4 bases from J, with 17 bases between. CDR1 is SGHRS, CDR2 YFSETQ, per germline. There are 18 residues in the CDR3. CDR3 region: CASSLEGPRPWGANVLTF. CDR3 nucleotides: TGCGCCAGCAGCTTGGAGGGACCCAGACCGTGGGGGGCCAACGTCCTGACTTTC.

The V call is TRBV28, the J call TRBJ2-1, with D tentatively TRBD1 or TRBD2 (5 bases each). CDR3 size: 14 residues. In germline, CDR1 is MDHEN, CDR2 SYDVKM. The germline V and J ends were trimmed by 4 bases and 8 bases, with 15 bases remaining between them. CDR3 residues: CASSSFGTPDEQFF. The CDR3 DNA reads TGTGCCAGCAGTTCCTTCGGGACCCCCGATGAGCAGTTCTTC.

CDR3 in amino acids: CASSLIRLAPSSYNEQFF. In DNA form, the CDR3 reads TGTGCCAGCAGCTTAATCAGACTAGCGCCAAGCTCCTACAATGAGCAGTTCTTC. The V gene is TRBV11-2, the J gene TRBJ2-1; 8 bases are shared with TRBD2. The CDR3 runs to 18 residues. CDR1 is SGHAT and CDR2 is FQNNGV in the germline V gene. Unmatched junction bases numbered 9, after V lost 2 bases and J lost 0 bases.

The J gene is TRBJ2-2, the V gene TRBV30; tentatively, D is TRBD2 (6 bases). CDR3 length equals 15 residues. V lost 4 bases to trimming and J lost 0 bases, with 12 bases between them. Looked up from germline, CDR1 is GTSNPN and CDR2 is SVGIG (reference sequence). This CDR3 is CAWKWGDANTGELFF. CDR3 bases: TGTGCCTGGAAGTGGGGGGACGCGAACACCGGGGAGCTGTTTTTT.

There are a few counts of this clonotype. The chain joins TRBV10-3 to TRBJ2-7; 12 bases are shared with TRBD2. CDR3 length: 15 amino acids. The junction had 8 bases not matched to a gene; V was cut back by 10 bases and J by 1 base. Germline CDR1 is ENHRY and CDR2 is SYGVKD. The CDR3 DNA is TGTGCCACCGCCGGGACTAGCGGGTTTTCCTACGAGCAGTACTTC. This translates into CATAGTSGFSYEQYF.

This clonotype was seen repeatedly, ten times or more. The rearrangement uses TRBV5-1 and TRBJ2-1; D may be TRBD2 (6 bases). The CDR3 is made up of 15 amino acids. Germline V gives CDR1 SGHRS, CDR2 YFSETQ. Trimming pared 2 bases from V and 0 bases from J, leaving 9 bases between. This chain's CDR3 is CASSFRDFSYNEQFF. The DNA of the CDR3 is TGCGCCAGCAGCTTCCGGGACTTCTCCTACAATGAGCAGTTCTTC.